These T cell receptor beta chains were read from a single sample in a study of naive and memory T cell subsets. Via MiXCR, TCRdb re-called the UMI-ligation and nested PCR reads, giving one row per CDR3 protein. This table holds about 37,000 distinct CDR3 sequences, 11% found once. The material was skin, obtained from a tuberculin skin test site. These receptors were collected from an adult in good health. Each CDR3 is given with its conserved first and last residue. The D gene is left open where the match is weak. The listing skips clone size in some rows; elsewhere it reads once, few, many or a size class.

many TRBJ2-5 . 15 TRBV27 TGTGCCAGCAGGATTCGTCTTGGGGCTGGAAAGACCCAGTACTTC CASRIRLGAGKTQYF
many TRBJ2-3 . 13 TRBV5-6 TGTGCCAGCAGCTCTTCCAGCACAGATACGCAGTATTTT CASSSSSTDTQYF
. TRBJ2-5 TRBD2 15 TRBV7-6 TGTGCCAGCAGCTCCGCCGGGACTACCATAGAGACCCAGTACTTC CASSSAGTTIETQYF
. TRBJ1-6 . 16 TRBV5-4 TGTGCCAGCAGCTCTCTAGATAATAGATATAATTCACCCCTCCACTTT CASSSLDNRYNSPLHF
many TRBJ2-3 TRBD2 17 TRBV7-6 TGTGCCAGCAGCCCGACGACTAGCGGGGTCAGCACAGATACGCAGTATTTT CASSPTTSGVSTDTQYF
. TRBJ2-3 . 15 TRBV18 TGTGCCAGCTCACCACTAGTCCGGCGGAGAGATACGCAGTATTTT CASSPLVRRRDTQYF
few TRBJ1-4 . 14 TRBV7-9 TGTGCCAGCAGCCCTAGGGGTGCCGGGGAAAAACTGTTTTTT CASSPRGAGEKLFF
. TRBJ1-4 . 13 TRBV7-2 TGTGCCAGCAGCTCAAGGGGGGAGGAAAAACTGTTTTTT CASSSRGEEKLFF
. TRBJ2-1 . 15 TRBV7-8 TGTGCCAGCAGCTCTAGCTTAGGGCTAGGTAATGAGCAGTTCTTC CASSSSLGLGNEQFF
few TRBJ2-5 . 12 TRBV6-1 TGTGCCAGCAGTGAAGCGTTTCAGACCCAGTACTTC CASSEAFQTQYF
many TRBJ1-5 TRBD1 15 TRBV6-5 TGTGCCAGCAGTGCGGACAGGGGAGGCAATCAGCCCCAGCATTTT CASSADRGGNQPQHF
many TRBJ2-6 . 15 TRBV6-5 TGTGCCAGCAGTTACGAATTCTCTGGGGCCAACGTCCTGACTTTC CASSYEFSGANVLTF
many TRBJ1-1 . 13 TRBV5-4 TGTGCCAGCAGCGCACAGGGTGGATCTGAAGCTTTCTTT CASSAQGGSEAFF
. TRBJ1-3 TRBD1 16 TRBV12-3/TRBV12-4 TGTGCCAGCAGTCCATGGGGGGACAGGGTAGGCAACACCATATATTTT CASSPWGDRVGNTIYF
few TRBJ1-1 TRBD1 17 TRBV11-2 TGTGCCAGCAGCAAAGGACAGGGGGCAATATGGAGCACTGAAGCTTTCTTT CASSKGQGAIWSTEAFF
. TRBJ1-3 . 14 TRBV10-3 TGTGCCATCAGTGATTACAACGCTGGAAACACCATATATTTT CAISDYNAGNTIYF
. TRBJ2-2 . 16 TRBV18 TGTGCCAGCTCACCACGCACCCAGGCCCACACCGGGGAGCTGTTTTTT CASSPRTQAHTGELFF
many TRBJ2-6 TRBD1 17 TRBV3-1 TGTGCCAGCAGCCAAGGACAGGGGAGCTCTGGGGCCAACGTCCTGACTTTC CASSQGQGSSGANVLTF
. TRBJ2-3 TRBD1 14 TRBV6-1 TGTGCCAGCAGTGGAGACAGGGTCCCAGATACGCAGTATTTT CASSGDRVPDTQYF
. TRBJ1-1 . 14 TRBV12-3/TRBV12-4 TGTGCCACCAAGGACAGCCCCATGAACACTGAAGCTTTCTTT CATKDSPMNTEAFF
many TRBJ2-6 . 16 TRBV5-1 TGCGCCAGCAGCCTGAGCAGTTACTCTGGGGCCAACGTCCTGACTTTC CASSLSSYSGANVLTF
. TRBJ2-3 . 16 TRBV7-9 TGTGCCAGCAGAGGAACTAGGATTCTGGCCCCCGATACGCAGTATTTT CASRGTRILAPDTQYF
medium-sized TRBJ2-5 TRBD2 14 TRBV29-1 TGCAACGAATCGGGACTAGCTTGTTTAGAGACCCAGTACTTC CNESGLACLETQYF
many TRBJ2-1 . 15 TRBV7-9 TGTGCCAGCAGCTTATTGGCTCCCAGCGACGATGAGCAGTTCTTC CASSLLAPSDDEQFF
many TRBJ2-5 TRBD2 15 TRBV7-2 TGTGCCAGCAGCTTAGGACTAGCGGGACCAGAGACCCAGTACTTC CASSLGLAGPETQYF
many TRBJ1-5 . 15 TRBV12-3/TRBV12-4 TGTGCCAGCAGTTTCCAGGGGTCGGCCAGACAGCCCCAGCATTTT CASSFQGSARQPQHF
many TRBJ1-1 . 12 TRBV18 TGTGCCAGCTCACAGCCGAACACTGAAGCTTTCTTT CASSQPNTEAFF
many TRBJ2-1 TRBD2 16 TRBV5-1 TGCGCCAGCAGCTCATTTAGCGGGGGGTTTATGAATGAGCAGTTCTTC CASSSFSGGFMNEQFF
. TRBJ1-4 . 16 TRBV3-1 TGTGCCAGCAGCCAAGTAACGGCCGCAACTAATGAAAAACTGTTTTTT CASSQVTAATNEKLFF
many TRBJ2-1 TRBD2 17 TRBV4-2 TGTGCCAGCAGCCAAGTTAACGGGGGGGGCCTTGGGAATGAGCAGTTCTTC CASSQVNGGGLGNEQFF
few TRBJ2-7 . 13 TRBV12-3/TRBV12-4 TGTGCCAGCAGTTTAAACCCCCAGTACGAGCAGTACTTC CASSLNPQYEQYF
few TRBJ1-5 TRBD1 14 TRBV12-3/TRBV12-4 TGTGCCAGCAGTCCGCAGGGGGCGAATCAGCCCCAGCATTTT CASSPQGANQPQHF
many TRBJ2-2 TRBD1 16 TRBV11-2 TGTGCCAGCAGCTTCACGGGACAGATGATTCCCGGGGAGCTGTTTTTT CASSFTGQMIPGELFF
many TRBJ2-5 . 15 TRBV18 TGTGCCAGCTCATCTTGGACAGACCTACAGGAGACCCAGTACTTC CASSSWTDLQETQYF
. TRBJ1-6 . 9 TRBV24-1 TGTGCCACCGGGAGACCCCTCCACTTT CATGRPLHF
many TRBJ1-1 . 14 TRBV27 TGTGCCAGCAGTTCACCCAACACGGACACTGAAGCTTTCTTT CASSSPNTDTEAFF
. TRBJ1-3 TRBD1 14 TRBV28 TGTGCCAGCAGTGCAGGGGGCCAGGGAAACACCATATATTTT CASSAGGQGNTIYF
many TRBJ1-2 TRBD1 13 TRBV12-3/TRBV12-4 TGTGCCAGCAGTCTGGGGACAGACTATGGCTACACCTTC CASSLGTDYGYTF
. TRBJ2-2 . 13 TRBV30 TGTGCCTGGAGTGTCTGGGATACCGGGGAGCTGTTTTTT CAWSVWDTGELFF
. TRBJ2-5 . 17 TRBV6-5 TGTGCCAGCAGTTACGCGAACCCCAGGGTATTCGCAGAGACCCAGTACTTC CASSYANPRVFAETQYF
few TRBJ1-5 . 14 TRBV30 TGTGCCTGGAGCCCCGGGCAACAGCTTCAGCCCCAGCATTTT CAWSPGQQLQPQHF
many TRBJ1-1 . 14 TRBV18 TGTGCCAGCTCACCGAGTACAGGGAATCGTGAAGCTTTCTTT CASSPSTGNREAFF
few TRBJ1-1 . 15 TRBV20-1 TGCAGTGCTAGAGGCCCCGCCTCCGGGGCCACTGAAGCTTTCTTT CSARGPASGATEAFF
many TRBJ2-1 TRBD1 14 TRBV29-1 TGCAGCGTCCTGACAGGGGGCGCGGGTAATGAGCAGTTCTTC CSVLTGGAGNEQFF
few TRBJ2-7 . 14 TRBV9 TGTGCCAGCAGCGTTAGCTTTAGCTCCTACGAGCAGTACTTC CASSVSFSSYEQYF
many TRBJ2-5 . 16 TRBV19 TGTGCCAGTAGTGGACGGTGGCAGGGTCTTGGGGAGACCCAGTACTTC CASSGRWQGLGETQYF
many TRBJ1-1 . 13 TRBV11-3 TGTGCCAGCAGTCAACTGGTGGGCACTGAAGCTTTCTTT CASSQLVGTEAFF
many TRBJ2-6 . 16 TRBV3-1 TGTGCCAGCAGCCCGGGGACTGCCGCCGGGGCCAACGTCCTGACTTTC CASSPGTAAGANVLTF
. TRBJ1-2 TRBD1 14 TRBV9 TGTGCCAGCAGCCACCGGGACAGGGGAGATGGCTACACCTTC CASSHRDRGDGYTF
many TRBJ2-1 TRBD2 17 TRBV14 TGTGCCAGCAGCCAAGCATCGGTACTAGCGAGCTACAATGAGCAGTTCTTC CASSQASVLASYNEQFF
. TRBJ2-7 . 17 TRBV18 TGTGCCAGCTCACCGCCGGGTCTCACGGGACGGTCCTACGAGCAGTACTTC CASSPPGLTGRSYEQYF
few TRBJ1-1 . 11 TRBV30 TGTGCCTGGAGGGGTAACACTGAAGCTTTCTTT CAWRGNTEAFF
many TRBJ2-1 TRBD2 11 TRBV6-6 TGTGCCACCGATCGGGGGGATGAGCAGTTCTTC CATDRGDEQFF
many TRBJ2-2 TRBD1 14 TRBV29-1 TGCAGCGGTCAAACAGGGGCCAACACCGGGGAGCTGTTTTTT CSGQTGANTGELFF
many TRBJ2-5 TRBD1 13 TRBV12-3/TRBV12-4 TGTGCCAGCAGACCGGGACAGCAAGAGACCCAGTACTTC CASRPGQQETQYF
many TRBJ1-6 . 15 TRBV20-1 TGCAGTGCTAGGGGGAAAGACAGCTATAATTCACCCCTCCACTTT CSARGKDSYNSPLHF
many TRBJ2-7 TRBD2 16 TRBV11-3 TGTGCCAGCAGCAGGAGGGGCGGGGGTCAAATCTACGAGCAGTACTTC CASSRRGGGQIYEQYF
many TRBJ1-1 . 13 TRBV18 TGTGCCAGCTCACCAGGCATGAACACTGAAGCTTTCTTT CASSPGMNTEAFF
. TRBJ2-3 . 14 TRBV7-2 TGTGCCAGCAGCTCGCCCTCGTGGGCAGATACGCAGTATTTT CASSSPSWADTQYF
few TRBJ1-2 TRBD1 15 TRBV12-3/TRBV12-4 TGTGCCAGCAGTGGAACGACAGGGGGAAGGGGTGGCTACACCTTC CASSGTTGGRGGYTF